The 32 T cell receptor beta chains listed next were all sequenced from one sample in a study of cytomegalovirus exposure and HLA in healthy donors. Primers included in the PCR were 60 Vbeta and 13 Jbeta primers. Clones were read by immunoSEQ multiplex PCR, and TCRdb kept only the in-frame ones, dropping some. This sample has about 180,000 clones, with 70% to 80% found just once. The sample comprised PBMCs. The receptors here all came from a man between 18 and 35 years old in good health and CMV-seronegative.

The V and J genes are TRBV19 and TRBJ2-3; 11 bases agree with TRBD2. Germline-derived CDR1 and CDR2 are LNHDA and SQIVND (reference sequence). The V and J ends lost 7 bases and 0 bases, in that order; junction bases with no gene match: 9. The CDR3 consists of 17 residues. CDR3 DNA: TGTGCCAGTACCACGGGACTAGCGGACACTAGCACAGATACGCAGTATTTT. Translation gives CASTTGLADTSTDTQYF.

The rearrangement joins TRBV4-2 to TRBJ2-7; D possibly corresponds to TRBD1 (6 bases). The germline CDR1 and CDR2 sequences are LGHNA and YNFKEQ. This CDR3 contains 16 residues. The ends were cut back, 4 bases at V and 3 bases at J, with 19 bases in the middle. The CDR3, as DNA: TGTGCCAGCAGCCCTTCGACACAGGGAGACGGCTACGAGCAGTACTTC. Translated: CASSPSTQGDGYEQYF.

The chain recombines TRBV18 with TRBJ2-3, with a tentative D call TRBD1 (5 bases). The germline V gene encodes CDR1 KGHSH and CDR2 LQKENI. The CDR3 loop spans 13 amino acids. V lost 1 base and J 3 bases, leaving 5 bases between the germline ends. CDR3 loop: CASSPQGTDTQYF. Written as DNA, the CDR3 is TGTGCCAGCTCACCACAGGGGACAGATACGCAGTATTTT.

The V gene is TRBV11-2, the J gene TRBJ1-2, with D perhaps TRBD1 (5 bases). Germline values: CDR1 SGHAT, CDR2 FQNNGV. V lost 2 bases and J lost 4, with 14 bases in between. The CDR3 totals 15 residues. The CDR3 region has the DNA TGTGCCAGCAGCTTAAATACAGGAACCACCTATGGCTACACCTTC. Translated: CASSLNTGTTYGYTF.

The chain recombines TRBV4-3 with TRBJ2-7; 8 bases fit TRBD2. Germline CDR1 LGHNA, CDR2 YSLEER. The V segment lost 2 bases and the J segment 2 bases; nucleotides outside the gene matches: 5. The length of the CDR3 is 15 residues. The CDR3 DNA reads TGCGCCAGCAGCCAAACTAGCGGCCTACCCTACGAGCAGTACTTC. Translation: CASSQTSGLPYEQYF.

The chain is built from TRBV19 and TRBJ2-7; D may be TRBD1 (5 bases). The CDR3 sequence is 16 residues long. Germline V gene lookup returns CDR1 LNHDA and CDR2 SQIVND (reference sequence). V lost 2 bases and J 2 bases, leaving 16 bases between the germline ends. CDR3 residues: CASSIYGQGPPYEQYF. Written as DNA, the CDR3 is TGTGCCAGTAGTATATACGGGCAGGGCCCTCCCTACGAGCAGTACTTC. Full variable domain (remainder filled in from reference TRBV19 and TRBJ2-7): DGGITQSPKYLFRKEGQNVTLSCEQNLNHDAMYWYRQDPGQGLRLIYYSQIVNDFQKGDIAEGYSVSREKKESFPLTVTSAQKNPTAFYLCASSIYGQGPPYEQYFGPGTRLTVT.

The chain joins TRBV7-6 to TRBJ2-2; 11 bases agree with TRBD2. V lost 4 bases to trimming and J lost 2 bases; unmatched junction nucleotides: 9. Germline CDR1 reads SGHVS; CDR2 reads FNYEAQ. CDR3 length: 18 amino acids. The CDR3 DNA reads as TGTGCCAGCAGCTCCGTCAGTAGCGGGAGGGGAAACACCGGGGAGCTGTTTTTT. Translating it yields CASSSVSSGRGNTGELFF.

This clone was observed a handful of times. V gene TRBV7-2 combines with J gene TRBJ2-1; the match to TRBD2 covers 8 bases. V dropped 5 bases and J dropped 3; count of bases not matched to a gene: 15. From germline, CDR1 is SGHTA and CDR2 FQGNSA. The CDR3 sequence is 18 residues long. CDR3 protein: CASSPPASAGGLYNEQFF. The CDR3 DNA is TGTGCCAGCAGCCCCCCCGCCTCGGCGGGGGGCCTCTACAATGAGCAGTTCTTC.

The gene calls are TRBV7-2 and TRBJ2-7, with TRBD1 identical over 9 bases. The CDR3 runs 15 residues. In germline, CDR1 is SGHTA, CDR2 FQGNSA. The ends lost 8 bases at V and 2 bases at J; junction bases unmatched: 10. The CDR3 coding sequence is TGTGCCAGCGCCGTGGGGACAGGGCTTCCCTACGAGCAGTACTTC. This sequence encodes CASAVGTGLPYEQYF.

The chain recombines TRBV11-2 with TRBJ1-6; D unclear. V was pared by 1 base and J by 6 bases, with 10 bases between. This CDR3 has 15 residues. Germline V gene data show CDR1 as SGHAT and CDR2 as FQNNGV. DNA of the CDR3: TGTGCCAGCAGCTTAGCGAATACGGGTAATTCACCCCTCCACTTT. This translates into CASSLANTGNSPLHF.

This sequence joins TRBV7-6 and TRBJ1-1; D possibly corresponds to TRBD1 (5 bases). The length of the CDR3 is 12 residues. The V end was cut by 5 bases, the J end by 7 bases, with 11 bases between. The V gene's germline CDR1 is SGHVS and CDR2 FNYEAQ. CDR3 in amino acids: CASSDLGREAFF. The DNA of the CDR3 is TGTGCCAGCAGCGACCTGGGGCGTGAAGCTTTCTTT.

The chain combines TRBV11-2 with TRBJ2-1, with D possibly matching TRBD1 (5 bases). V dropped 0 bases and J dropped 2 bases, with 14 bases sitting between them. The CDR3 is made up of 17 amino acids. Germline CDR1 reads SGHAT; CDR2 reads FQNNGV. CDR3 DNA sequence: TGTGCCAGCAGCTTAGATTCTAGGGGATGGGCCTACAATGAGCAGTTCTTC. Translating gives CASSLDSRGWAYNEQFF.

This clone was observed once. This chain connects TRBV6-1 to TRBJ1-5; tentative D call: TRBD1 (6 bases). V lost 6 bases, J lost 7 bases, and 19 bases lay in between. The length of the CDR3 is 15 residues. CDR1 and CDR2 (germline): MNHNS, SASEGT. The CDR3 nucleotides read TGTGCCAGCAGCAAATCTGGGGGCAGGGACCAGCCCCAGCATTTT. Translation: CASSKSGGRDQPQHF.

The J gene is TRBJ1-3, the V gene TRBV25-1; a possible D gene is TRBD1 (5 bases). The CDR3 is 15 amino acids. The germline V gene encodes CDR1 MGHDK and CDR2 SYGVNS. Between the trimmed V and J ends, which lost 4 bases and 2 bases, there was a span of 12 bases. The CDR3 nucleotides read TGTGCCAGCAGTGCTCCTTGGGGGGCTGGAAACACCATATATTTT. This gives the protein CASSAPWGAGNTIYF. The full variable domain, in which reference TRBV25-1 and TRBJ1-3 provide the parts outside the CDR3, is EADIYQTPRYLVIGTGKKITLECSQTMGHDKMYWYQQDPGMELHLIHYSYGVNSTEKGDLSSESTVSRIRTEHFPLTLESARPSHTSQYLCASSAPWGAGNTIYFGEGSWLTVV.

V and J are TRBV7-9 and TRBJ1-2; no clear D gene. The CDR3 runs to 14 residues. Trimming removed 2 bases at V and 7 bases at J, with 14 bases between. Germline CDR1 reads SEHNR; CDR2 reads FQNEAQ (reference sequence). The CDR3 protein is CASSLKEGLGGYTF. The CDR3 DNA sequence: TGTGCCAGCAGCTTAAAAGAGGGCCTCGGTGGCTACACCTTC.

V gene TRBV29-1 combines with J gene TRBJ2-2, with 10 bases aligning to TRBD2. The CDR3 extends over 13 amino acids. Germline assignment: CDR1 SQVTM and CDR2 ANQGSEA. CDR3 sequence: CAASGSLAGELFF. The DNA for the CDR3 is TGCGCGGCTAGCGGGAGTCTGGCCGGGGAGCTGTTTTTT.

The chain carries TRBV2 and TRBJ2-1, with TRBD1 as a possible D gene (6 bases). The germline V gene encodes CDR1 SNHLY and CDR2 FYNNEI. V was pared by 4 bases and J by 2 bases, with 12 bases between. The CDR3 totals 15 residues. The CDR3 region is CASSGGLKAYNEQFF. CDR3 DNA sequence: TGTGCCAGCAGTGGGGGGCTAAAGGCCTACAATGAGCAGTTCTTC.

This chain uses TRBV2 with TRBJ2-7; perhaps TRBD2 as D (5 bases). The CDR3 runs to 13 residues. Germline assignment: CDR1 SNHLY and CDR2 FYNNEI. Trimming left V 8 bases short and J 0 bases short, with 11 bases between. CDR3 amino acids: CASGGVLSYEQYF. The DNA for the CDR3 is TGTGCCAGCGGAGGAGTTCTCTCCTACGAGCAGTACTTC.

The chain links TRBV7-8 to TRBJ1-5, with 10 nucleotides matching TRBD1. This CDR3 has 17 residues. V shed 4 bases and J 2 bases; nucleotides not matched to a gene: 8. CDR1 SGHVS and CDR2 FQNEAQ come from the germline V gene. This CDR3 reads CASSSRQGAPGNQPQHF. CDR3 in DNA: TGTGCCAGCAGCTCAAGACAGGGGGCGCCGGGCAATCAGCCCCAGCATTTT.

The rearrangement uses TRBV6-4 and TRBJ2-1; 7 bases line up with TRBD2. The V gene's germline CDR1 is MRHNA and CDR2 SNTAGT. Germline trimming cut 0 bases from V and 10 bases from J; bases unmatched to any gene: 3. The CDR3 is made up of 13 amino acids. The CDR3 DNA sequence: TGTGCCAGCAGTGACTCGGCTAGCGGAGAGCAGTTCTTC. It specifies CASSDSASGEQFF.

J is TRBJ1-2 and V is TRBV2, with 11 bases that match TRBD1. The ends lost 7 bases at V and 0 bases at J; junction bases unmatched: 4. Germline V gives CDR1 SNHLY, CDR2 FYNNEI. This CDR3 has 15 residues. CDR3 amino acids: CASTQGQGANYGYTF. CDR3 coding DNA: TGTGCCAGCACCCAGGGACAGGGGGCTAACTATGGCTACACCTTC.

DNA of the CDR3: TGTGCCAGCAGTGTCAGGGGGCTTACAGATACGCAGTATTTT. Its protein product is CASSVRGLTDTQYF. The chain has TRBV2 and TRBJ2-3; 8 bases match TRBD1. After removal of 4 bases from V and 3 bases from J, the junction contained 3 bases not matched to a gene. Germline CDR1 is SNHLY and CDR2 is FYNNEI. The CDR3 is made up of 14 amino acids.

This sequence joins TRBV6-6 and TRBJ1-5; 7 bases line up with TRBD1. The CDR3 loop spans 15 amino acids. Germline V gives CDR1 MNHNY, CDR2 SVGAGI (reference sequence). The V gene end was trimmed by 8 bases and the J gene end by 0 bases; junction bases not matched to a gene: 7. The CDR3 loop reads CASETGIYSNQPQHF. DNA for the CDR3: TGTGCCAGCGAGACAGGGATCTATAGCAATCAGCCCCAGCATTTT.

This clone was found a few times. The V and J genes are TRBV19 and TRBJ2-5; D remains ambiguous. The CDR3 loop spans 15 amino acids. Trimming removed 5 bases at V and 5 bases at J, with 18 bases between. From germline, CDR1 is LNHDA and CDR2 SQIVND (reference sequence). Here the CDR3 DNA reads TGTGCCAGTAGTCTGTCGGCCTCAGGTGGGGAGACCCAGTACTTC. Protein product: CASSLSASGGETQYF.

This clone has a handful of counts. This chain joins TRBV19 and TRBJ2-3; D may be TRBD2 (6 bases). The length of the CDR3 is 15 residues. V gave up 5 bases and J gave up 2 bases, with 14 bases separating them. CDR1 and CDR2 (germline): LNHDA, SQIVND (reference sequence). The CDR3 sequence: CASSARDSHTDTQYF. CDR3 DNA sequence: TGTGCCAGTAGTGCCCGGGACTCCCACACAGATACGCAGTATTTT.

This chain joins TRBV19 and TRBJ1-5; 9 bases map to TRBD1. The CDR3 runs 19 residues. V shed 7 bases and J 0 bases; nucleotides not matched to a gene: 16. Looked up from germline, CDR1 is LNHDA and CDR2 is SQIVND (reference sequence). The CDR3 reads CASTPLPGQGQYSNQPQHF. The CDR3 bases are TGTGCCAGTACCCCCCTCCCCGGACAGGGGCAATATAGCAATCAGCCCCAGCATTTT.

This chain uses TRBV12-5 with TRBJ1-1, with D possibly matching TRBD1 (5 bases). This CDR3 spans 16 amino acids. Per germline, CDR1 LGHNT and CDR2 FRNRAP. Trimming left V 0 bases short and J 1 base short, with 12 bases between. The CDR3 sequence: CASGLVLGQGNTEAFF. DNA of the CDR3: TGTGCTAGTGGTTTGGTACTCGGCCAGGGGAACACTGAAGCTTTCTTT. Full variable domain (missing parts from reference TRBV12-5 and TRBJ1-1): DARVTQTPRHKVTEMGQEVTMRCQPILGHNTVFWYRQTMMQGLELLAYFRNRAPLDDSGMPKDRFSAEMPDATLATLKIQPSEPRDSAVYFCASGLVLGQGNTEAFFGQGTRLTVV.

CDR3 in amino acids: CASSRFTGTPSYEQYF. DNA for the CDR3: TGTGCCAGCAGTAGATTCACCGGGACACCCTCCTACGAGCAGTACTTC. The chain couples TRBV27 to TRBJ2-7; D might be TRBD1 (6 bases). Looked up from germline, CDR1 is MNHEY and CDR2 is SMNVEV (reference sequence). V shed 5 bases and J shed 0 bases, with 17 bases lying between them. CDR3 length equals 16 residues.

The genes are TRBV2 and TRBJ1-2; D remains unclear. This CDR3 spans 12 amino acids. Germline V lookup: CDR1 SNHLY, CDR2 FYNNEI. Trimming cost V 4 bases and J 2 bases, with 5 bases left between them. Written as DNA, the CDR3 is TGTGCCAGCAGTGTCCTGAACTATGGCTACACCTTC. As protein: CASSVLNYGYTF.

The chain couples TRBV2 to TRBJ1-2; no clear D gene. From germline, CDR1 is SNHLY and CDR2 FYNNEI. The CDR3 totals 11 residues. Trimming took 5 bases from V and 5 from J, leaving 6 bases between them. CDR3 region: CASSRRYGYTF. DNA for the CDR3: TGTGCCAGCAGTCGGAGGTATGGCTACACCTTC.

The chain joins TRBV6-4 to TRBJ2-5; D gene ambiguous. The germline CDR1 and CDR2 sequences are MRHNA and SNTAGT. The ends were cut back, 5 bases at V and 2 bases at J, with 9 bases in the middle. The CDR3 extends over 13 amino acids. The CDR3 region has the DNA TGTGCCAGCAGTCCGACGGAGCAAGAGACCCAGTACTTC. Amino acids: CASSPTEQETQYF.

This clone showed up just a few times. The genes are TRBV18 and TRBJ2-7; TRBD1 is a possible D gene (6 bases). CDR3 length: 14 residues. Germline loops: CDR1 KGHSH, CDR2 LQKENI. Trimming left V 5 bases short and J 5 bases short, with 16 bases between. In nucleotides, the CDR3 is TGTGCCAGCTCAGAATCAAATCACAGGGACGAGCAGTACTTC. It specifies CASSESNHRDEQYF. Using reference TRBV18 and TRBJ2-7 for the parts outside the CDR3, the full variable domain is NAGVMQNPRHLVRRRGQEARLRCSPMKGHSHVYWYRQLPEEGLKFMVYLQKENIIDESGMPKERFSAEFPKEGPSILRIQQVVRGDSAAYFCASSESNHRDEQYFGPGTRLTVT.